The clone carrying this T cell receptor (beta chain) was observed a handful of times. Antigen: not known. The V gene's germline CDR1 is LNHDA and CDR2 SQIVND (reference sequence). V lost 5 bases and J lost 6; bases outside the gene matches: 3. The CDR3 spans 13 residues. Reverse transcribing all isolated RNA meant expressed TCRB transcripts were sequenced. Assay used: immunoSEQ multiplex PCR; TCRdb lists only in-frame clones, some missing. Counted here are some 290,000 clones, approximately 25% occurring once; the ten biggest clones make up roughly 0.013%. The sample comes from a study of beta chain features in type 1 diabetes. Points from the study as a whole: Insertion counts at VDJ junctions were lower in type 1 diabetes patients, who also showed more deletions there. Shorter TCRB CDR3s, moderately but significantly so, were found in Type 1 diabetes patients in all four CD4+ subsets.

By way of CD45RO/CCR7/CD25/CD127/CD95/CD27, the CD4+ regulatory, stem cell-like memory, central memory and naive cells were sorted. V is TRBV19 and J is TRBJ1-5; 8 nucleotides align to TRBD1. The TCR comes from a woman aged 30 to 39 with type 1 diabetes. What was sequenced was naive CD4+ T cells from blood. CDR3 in amino acids: CASSGTGGQPQHF. CDR3 DNA sequence: TGTGCCAGTAGTGGAACAGGGGGTCAGCCCCAGCATTTT.